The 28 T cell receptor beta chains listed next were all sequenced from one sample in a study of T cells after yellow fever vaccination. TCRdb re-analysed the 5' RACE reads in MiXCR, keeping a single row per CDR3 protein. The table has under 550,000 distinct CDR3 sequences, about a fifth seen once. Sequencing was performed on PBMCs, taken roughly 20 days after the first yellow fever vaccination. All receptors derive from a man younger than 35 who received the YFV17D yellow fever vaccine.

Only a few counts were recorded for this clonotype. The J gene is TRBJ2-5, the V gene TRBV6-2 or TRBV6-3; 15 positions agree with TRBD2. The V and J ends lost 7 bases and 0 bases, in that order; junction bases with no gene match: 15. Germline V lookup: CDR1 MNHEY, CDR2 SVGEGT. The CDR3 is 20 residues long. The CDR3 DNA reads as TGTGCCAGCAAACCGATACCGGGACTAGCGGGGGGTCCGTACCAAGAGACCCAGTACTTC. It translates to CASKPIPGLAGGPYQETQYF.

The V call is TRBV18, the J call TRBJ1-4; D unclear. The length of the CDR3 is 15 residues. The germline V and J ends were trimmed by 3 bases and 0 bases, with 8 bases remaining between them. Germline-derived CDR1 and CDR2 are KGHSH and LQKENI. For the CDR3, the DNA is TGTGCCAGCTCACCGCCCCTTGCAACTAATGAAAAACTGTTTTTT. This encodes CASSPPLATNEKLFF.

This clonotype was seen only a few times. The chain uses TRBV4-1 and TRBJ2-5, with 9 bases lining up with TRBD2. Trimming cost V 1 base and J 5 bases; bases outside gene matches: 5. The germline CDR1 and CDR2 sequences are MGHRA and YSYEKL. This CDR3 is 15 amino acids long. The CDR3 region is CASSQGQRGAETQYF. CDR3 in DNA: TGCGCCAGCAGCCAAGGTCAGCGGGGGGCTGAGACCCAGTACTTC.

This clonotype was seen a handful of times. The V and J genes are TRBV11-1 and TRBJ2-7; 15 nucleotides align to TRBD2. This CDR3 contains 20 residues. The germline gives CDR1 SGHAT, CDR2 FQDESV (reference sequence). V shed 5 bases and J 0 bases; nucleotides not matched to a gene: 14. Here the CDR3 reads CASSPSGGLAGGKSSYEQYV. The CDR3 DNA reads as TGTGCCAGCAGCCCTTCAGGGGGACTAGCGGGGGGCAAAAGCTCCTACGAGCAGTACGTC.

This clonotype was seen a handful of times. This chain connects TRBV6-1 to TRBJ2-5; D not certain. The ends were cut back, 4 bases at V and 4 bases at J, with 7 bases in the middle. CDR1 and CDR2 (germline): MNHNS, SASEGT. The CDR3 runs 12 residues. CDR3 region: CASSVLGETQYF. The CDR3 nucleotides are TGTGCCAGCAGTGTCCTAGGAGAGACCCAGTACTTC.

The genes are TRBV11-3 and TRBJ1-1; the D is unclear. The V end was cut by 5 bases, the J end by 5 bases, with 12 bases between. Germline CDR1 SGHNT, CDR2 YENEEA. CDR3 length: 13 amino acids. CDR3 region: CASSRGFGTEAFF. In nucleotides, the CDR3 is TGTGCCAGCAGCCGAGGGTTTGGGACTGAAGCTTTCTTT.

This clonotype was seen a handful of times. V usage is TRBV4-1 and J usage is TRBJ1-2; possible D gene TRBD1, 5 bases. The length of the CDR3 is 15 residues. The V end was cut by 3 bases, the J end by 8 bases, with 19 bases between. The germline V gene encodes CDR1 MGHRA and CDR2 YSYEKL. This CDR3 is CASSHAPGARPGYTF. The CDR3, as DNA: TGCGCCAGCAGCCATGCACCCGGGGCCAGGCCGGGCTACACCTTC.

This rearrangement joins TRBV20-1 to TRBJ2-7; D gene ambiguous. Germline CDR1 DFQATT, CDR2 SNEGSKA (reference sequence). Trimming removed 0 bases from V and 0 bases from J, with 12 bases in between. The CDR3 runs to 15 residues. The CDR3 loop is CSARDRWQSSYEQYF. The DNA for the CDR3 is TGCAGTGCTAGAGATCGATGGCAGAGCTCCTACGAGCAGTACTTC.

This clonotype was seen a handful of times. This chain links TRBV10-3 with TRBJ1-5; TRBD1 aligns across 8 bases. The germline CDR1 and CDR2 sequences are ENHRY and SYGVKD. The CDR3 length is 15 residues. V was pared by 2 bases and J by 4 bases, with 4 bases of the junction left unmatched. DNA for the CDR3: TGTGCCATCAGTGAGGGACAGGGTCCTAATCAGCCCCAGCATTTT. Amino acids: CAISEGQGPNQPQHF.

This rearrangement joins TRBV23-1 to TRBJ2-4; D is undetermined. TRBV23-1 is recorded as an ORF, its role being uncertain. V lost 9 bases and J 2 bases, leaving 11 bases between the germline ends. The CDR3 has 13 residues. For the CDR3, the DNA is TGCGCCAGTAGCTTTATCTCCAAAAACATTCAGTACTTC. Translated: CASSFISKNIQYF.

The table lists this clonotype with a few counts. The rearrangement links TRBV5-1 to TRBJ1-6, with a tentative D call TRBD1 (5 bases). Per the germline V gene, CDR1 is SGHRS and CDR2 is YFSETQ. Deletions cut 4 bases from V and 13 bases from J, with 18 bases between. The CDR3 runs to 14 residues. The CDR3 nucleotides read TGCGCCAGCAGCGGGGGACTCGGGCCTTGGCCCCTCCACTTT. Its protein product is CASSGGLGPWPLHF.

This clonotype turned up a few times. The CDR3 here is CASSAAGQGYGYTF. The DNA for the CDR3 is TGTGCCAGCAGCGCAGCCGGACAGGGCTATGGCTACACCTTC. This sequence joins TRBV7-2 and TRBJ1-2, with 8 bases aligning to TRBD1. The germline V gene has CDR1 SGHTA and CDR2 FQGNSA. The CDR3 length is 14 residues. Trimming removed 5 bases from V and 4 bases from J; junction bases left unmatched: 6.

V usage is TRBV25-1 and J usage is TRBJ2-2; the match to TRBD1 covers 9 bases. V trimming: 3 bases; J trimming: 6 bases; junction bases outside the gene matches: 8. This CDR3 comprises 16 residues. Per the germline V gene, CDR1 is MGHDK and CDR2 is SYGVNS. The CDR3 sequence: CASSDTGGAGAGELFF. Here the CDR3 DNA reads TGTGCCAGCAGTGATACAGGGGGCGCCGGGGCCGGGGAGCTGTTTTTT.

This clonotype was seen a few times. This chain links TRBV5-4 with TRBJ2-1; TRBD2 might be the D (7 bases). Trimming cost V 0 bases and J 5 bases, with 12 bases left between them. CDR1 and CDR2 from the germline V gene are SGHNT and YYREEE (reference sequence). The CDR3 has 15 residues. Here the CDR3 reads CASSLVRGPNNEQFF. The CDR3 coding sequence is TGTGCCAGCAGCTTGGTGCGGGGGCCTAACAATGAGCAGTTCTTC.

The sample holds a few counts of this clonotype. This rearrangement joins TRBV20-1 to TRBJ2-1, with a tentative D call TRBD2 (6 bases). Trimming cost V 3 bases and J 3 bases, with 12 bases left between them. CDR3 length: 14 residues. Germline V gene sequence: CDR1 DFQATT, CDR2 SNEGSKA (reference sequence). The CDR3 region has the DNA TGCAGTGCTAGCGGGCAGGGAGGCTACAATGAGCAGTTCTTC. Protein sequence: CSASGQGGYNEQFF.

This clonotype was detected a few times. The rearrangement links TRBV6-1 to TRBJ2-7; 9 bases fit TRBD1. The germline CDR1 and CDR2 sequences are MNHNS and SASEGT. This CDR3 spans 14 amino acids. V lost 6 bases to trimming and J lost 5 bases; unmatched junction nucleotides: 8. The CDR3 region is CASSRGQGGHEQYV. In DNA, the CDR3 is TGTGCCAGCAGCCGGGGACAGGGCGGACACGAGCAGTACGTC.

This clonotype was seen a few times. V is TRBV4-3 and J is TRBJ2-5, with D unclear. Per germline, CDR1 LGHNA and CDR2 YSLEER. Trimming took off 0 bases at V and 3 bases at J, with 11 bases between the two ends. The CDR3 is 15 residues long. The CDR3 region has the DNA TGCGCCAGCAGCCAAGAGGCTGGGAAAAAAGAGACCCAGTACTTC. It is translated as CASSQEAGKKETQYF.

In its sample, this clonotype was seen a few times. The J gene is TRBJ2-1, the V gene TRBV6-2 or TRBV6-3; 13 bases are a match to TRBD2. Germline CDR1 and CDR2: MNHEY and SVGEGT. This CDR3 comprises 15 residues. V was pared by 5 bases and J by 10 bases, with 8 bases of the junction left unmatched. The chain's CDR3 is CASSHTSGGAREQFF. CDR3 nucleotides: TGTGCCAGCAGTCATACTAGCGGGGGGGCCAGAGAGCAGTTCTTC.

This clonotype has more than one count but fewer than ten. The chain's CDR3 is CSVAAGAVLQETQYF. As DNA, the CDR3 is TGCAGCGTTGCGGCAGGGGCCGTGCTCCAAGAGACCCAGTACTTC. This rearrangement joins TRBV29-1 to TRBJ2-5; D is perhaps TRBD1 (6 bases). Between the trimmed V and J ends, which lost 4 bases and 1 base, there was a span of 16 bases. The CDR3 is 15 residues long. Per germline, CDR1 SQVTM and CDR2 ANQGSEA.

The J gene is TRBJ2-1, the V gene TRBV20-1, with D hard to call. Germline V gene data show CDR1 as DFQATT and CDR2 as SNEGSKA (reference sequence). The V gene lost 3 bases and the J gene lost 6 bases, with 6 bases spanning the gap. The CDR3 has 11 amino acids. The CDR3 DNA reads TGCAGTGCTAGTCTTTCCAATGAGCAGTTCTTC. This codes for CSASLSNEQFF.

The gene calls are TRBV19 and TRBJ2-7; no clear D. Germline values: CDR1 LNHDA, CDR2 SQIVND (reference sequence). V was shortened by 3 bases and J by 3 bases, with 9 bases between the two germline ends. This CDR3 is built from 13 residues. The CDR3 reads CASSIEARYEQYF. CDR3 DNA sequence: TGTGCCAGTAGTATTGAGGCCCGCTACGAGCAGTACTTC.

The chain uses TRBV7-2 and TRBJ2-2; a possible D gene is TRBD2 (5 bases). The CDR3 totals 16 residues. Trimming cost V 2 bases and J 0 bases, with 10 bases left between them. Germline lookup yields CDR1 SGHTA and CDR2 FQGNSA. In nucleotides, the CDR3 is TGTGCCAGCAGCTTATTCCCCGGGGCGAACACCGGGGAGCTGTTTTTT. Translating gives CASSLFPGANTGELFF.

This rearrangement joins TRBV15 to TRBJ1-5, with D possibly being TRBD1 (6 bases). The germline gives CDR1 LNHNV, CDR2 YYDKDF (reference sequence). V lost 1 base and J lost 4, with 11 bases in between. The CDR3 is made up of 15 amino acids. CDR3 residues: CATSRANRENQPQHF. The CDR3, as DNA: TGTGCCACCAGCAGAGCGAACAGGGAGAATCAGCCCCAGCATTTT.

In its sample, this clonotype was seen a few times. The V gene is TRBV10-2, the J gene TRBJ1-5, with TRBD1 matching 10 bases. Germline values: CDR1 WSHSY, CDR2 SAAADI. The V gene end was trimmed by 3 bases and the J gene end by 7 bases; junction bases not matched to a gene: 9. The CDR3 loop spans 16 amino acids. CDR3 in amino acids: CASSDFPGQGQQPQHF. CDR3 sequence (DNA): TGCGCCAGCAGTGACTTTCCGGGACAGGGGCAACAGCCCCAGCATTTT.

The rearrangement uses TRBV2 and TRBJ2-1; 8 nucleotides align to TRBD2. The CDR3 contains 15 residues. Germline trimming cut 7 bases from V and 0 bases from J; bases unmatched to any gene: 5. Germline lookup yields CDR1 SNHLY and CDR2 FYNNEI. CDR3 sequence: CASKGGTSSYNEQFF. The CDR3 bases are TGTGCCAGCAAAGGAGGGACTAGCTCCTACAATGAGCAGTTCTTC.

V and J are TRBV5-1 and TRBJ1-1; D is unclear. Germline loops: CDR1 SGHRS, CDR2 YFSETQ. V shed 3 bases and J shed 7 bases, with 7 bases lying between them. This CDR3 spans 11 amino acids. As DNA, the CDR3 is TGCGCCAGCAGCTCCGGAAATGAAGCTTTCTTT. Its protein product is CASSSGNEAFF.

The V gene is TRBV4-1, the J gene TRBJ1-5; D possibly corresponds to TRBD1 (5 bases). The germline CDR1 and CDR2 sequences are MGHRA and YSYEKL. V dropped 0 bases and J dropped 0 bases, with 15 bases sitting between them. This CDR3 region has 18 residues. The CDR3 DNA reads TGCGCCAGCAGCCAAGATCCCCAGGGTGTAAATAGCAATCAGCCCCAGCATTTT. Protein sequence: CASSQDPQGVNSNQPQHF.

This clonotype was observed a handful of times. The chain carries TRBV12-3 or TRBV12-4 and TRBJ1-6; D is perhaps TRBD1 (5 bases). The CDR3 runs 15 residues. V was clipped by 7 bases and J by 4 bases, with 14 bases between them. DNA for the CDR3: TGTGCCAGCAACCCCCGGGGCCAGTATAATTCACCCCTCCACTTT. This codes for CASNPRGQYNSPLHF.